These 6 T cell receptor beta chains originate from one sample sequenced in a study of cytomegalovirus exposure and HLA in healthy donors. With 60 Vbeta and 13 Jbeta primers, the PCR was carried out. TCRdb's copy holds only in-frame clones and misses some; the assay was immunoSEQ multiplex PCR. The repertoire holds about 190,000 clones, about 81% seen once, with more than 4% in the top ten. Input material: PBMCs. Receptors were obtained from a young man in good health and CMV-seropositive.

V is TRBV6-6 and J is TRBJ1-6, with D maybe TRBD1 (6 bases). The germline V gene encodes CDR1 MNHNY and CDR2 SVGAGI (reference sequence). The length of the CDR3 is 13 residues. Trimming removed 5 bases from V and 7 bases from J, with 9 bases in between. CDR3 coding DNA: TGTGCCAGCAGTGGCACAGGGAATTCACCCCTCCACTTT. This sequence encodes CASSGTGNSPLHF.

The V and J genes are TRBV5-1 and TRBJ2-5; 9 bases are shared with TRBD1. The J call may be incorrect, as the DNA end agrees better with TRBJ2-7. This CDR3 has 20 residues. Looked up from germline, CDR1 is SGHRS and CDR2 is YFSETQ. For the CDR3, the DNA is TGCGCCAGCAGCACGGATGACAGGACAGGGGCACTTTATAGCTCCTACGAGCAGTACTTC. Translating gives CASSTDDRTGALYSSYEQYF.

The J gene is TRBJ1-4, the V gene TRBV19; 7 positions match TRBD1. This CDR3 is 16 amino acids long. V gave up 3 bases and J gave up 7 bases; unmatched junction bases: 11. Germline CDR1 and CDR2: LNHDA and SQIVND (reference sequence). The CDR3 reads CASSMEAGGFGEKLFF. In DNA form, the CDR3 reads TGTGCCAGTAGTATGGAGGCAGGGGGTTTTGGTGAAAAACTGTTTTTT.

This clone was counted a few times. The V call is TRBV2, the J call TRBJ1-2, with a possible D match to TRBD1 (5 bases). Germline lookup yields CDR1 SNHLY and CDR2 FYNNEI. The CDR3 totals 12 residues. Trimming removed 1 base from V and 8 bases from J, with 8 bases in between. The CDR3 here is CASSEGGGGYTF. CDR3 sequence (DNA): TGTGCCAGCAGTGAAGGCGGGGGAGGCTACACCTTC.

This sequence joins TRBV18 and TRBJ2-1; D possibly corresponds to TRBD2 (6 bases). The CDR3 loop spans 20 amino acids. V lost 0 bases and J lost 0, with 21 bases in between. Germline CDR1 KGHSH, CDR2 LQKENI. CDR3: CASSPPVGSGSRSSYNEQFF. The CDR3 nucleotides read TGTGCCAGCTCACCACCAGTAGGTAGCGGATCGCGGAGCTCCTACAATGAGCAGTTCTTC.

Written as DNA, the CDR3 is TGCAGCGTTGCCCAGGGGGCAGGCGAGCAGTACTTC. Translating it yields CSVAQGAGEQYF. The chain couples TRBV29-1 to TRBJ2-7; 8 bases are a match to TRBD1. This CDR3 contains 12 residues. Per germline, CDR1 SQVTM and CDR2 ANQGSEA. V dropped 4 bases and J dropped 6; count of bases not matched to a gene: 5.